This TCR beta chain was sequenced for a study of T-cell reconstitution after alpha-beta-depleted transplantation in children (dated by TCRdb to 2015 to 2016). General notes on the study: The study quantitatively tracked T-cell immune reconstitution after TCRalphabeta/CD19-depleted allogeneic hematopoietic cell transplantation in children using TCR repertoire profiling.

Library preparation employed PCR. The sequencer listed for this sample is Illumina HiSeq 2500. TCR libraries were prepared with molecular barcoding, using unique molecular identifiers to normalize TCRbeta repertoire quantification. TCRdb's own reprocessing of the public reads used fastp at Q25 and MiXCR and kept productive beta chains. Entries that share a CDR3 protein sequence are merged under the most common genes and DNA. The sample data list 250,000 to 350,000 distinct CDR3 sequences, and about a tenth of these were observed just once. About a tenth of the sample rests with the top ten. Taken from the germline V gene (reference sequence), the CDR1 and CDR2 loops are DFQATT and SNEGSKA. The trim is 3 bases for V and 2 bases for J, with a gap of 8 bases between the germline ends. The CDR3 contains 13 residues, cysteine and phenylalanine counted. The entry retains the CDR3 DNA only, 39 bases that are in frame from base 1.

The table lists this clonotype with a few counts. No cognate antigen has been identified for it. There are no base qualities to consult, and no much larger clone falls within one base. This clonotype was obtained from a human donor who donated a stem cell graft to a child with SCID. In this chain, TRBV20-1 is recombined with TRBJ2-1; no D segment can be confidently identified. Sequences were derived from PBMCs from the stem cell graft donor, sampled from the stem cell graft. The DNA sequence is as follows: TGCAGTGCTAGGAACACAGCCTACAATGAGCAGTTCTTC. This is translated as CSARNTAYNEQFF.